This TCR beta chain was identified during a study of Japanese encephalitis immunity and Zika vaccine responses (dated by TCRdb to 2020 to 2022). As for the study more broadly: Included participants received three 5.0 ug doses of alum-adjuvanted ZPIV at weeks 0, 4 and 28. More than 10 participants were given two doses of JEV vaccine (IXIARO) 28 days apart, two to three months before the first ZPIV dose. One dose of YFV vaccine (YF-VAX) was administered before ZPIV to some eleven participants, and eight or nine participants were flavivirus-naive. Five or six representative participants per pre-vaccination group were picked for TCR sequencing, using samples from week 52 and from week 0, the point after pre-vaccination but before ZPIV. In addition, the TCR repertoires of a few flavivirus-naive individuals were analyzed at weeks 2, 6 and 52 after ZPIV vaccination began. For stimulations, either ZIKV structural-protein peptide pools divided into flavivirus-conserved and non-conserved sets or JEV or YFV peptides matching the pre-vaccination were used. ZIKV peptides were 15-mers overlapping by 11 residues, selected for NetMHCpan/NetMHCII-predicted epitopes with affinity below 50 nM. The study tested whether prior Japanese encephalitis virus (JEV) or yellow fever virus (YFV) vaccination shaped CD4 T cell responses to the Zika vaccine.

This clonotype is medium-sized (0.01 to 0.1%) in its sample. No much larger clone is present one base from it, and per-base qualities are unavailable. Libraries were constructed by 5' RACE. Before sequencing, TCRbeta libraries were pooled in proportion to the sorted cell numbers of each library. Total RNA was extracted from the sorted cells with RNAzol RT, and cDNA was synthesized using an oligo(dT) primer and a template-switching oligo. The TCRbeta V-CDR3-J region was amplified by PCR between a SMARTer oligo primer and a TCRbeta constant-region primer using Kapa HiFi. A second PCR added Illumina adaptors and sample-specific index barcodes, with HighPrep bead cleanup and Bioanalyzer confirmation of a roughly 650 bp band. Sequencing of the libraries was done on an Illumina MiSeq using 2x151 bp paired-end reads. Regarding the original processing steps: Reads were demultiplexed with an in-house Java program, and MiXCR assigned TCRbeta annotations and counted clonotypes. Repertoire overlap was measured with Morisita-Horn indices from the R package vegan, along with UPGMA clustering and Circos plots of recurring clonotypes. Shannon diversity and richness were normalized to the highest possible value given the input cell numbers, yielding values from 0 to 1. CDR3beta sequences were aligned using MUSCLE, distances were calculated using SeqinR, and multidimensional scaling was plotted in R. The public reads were reprocessed in TCRdb via fastp at Q25 and MiXCR, keeping in-frame beta chains. Here each entry gathers all rows of one CDR3 protein and keeps the most common genes and DNA. For this entry, the V and J calls and clone size follow TCRdb and not the study's own pipeline. The sample records 350 to 450 distinct CDR3 sequences, more than 0.95% of which are singletons. Clones ranked in the top ten supply more than 20% of the sample.

PBMCs were labeled with CellTrace CFSE and were cultured for five to six days in RPMI containing around 7.7% human serum plus peptide pools at around 1 ug/mL each. On a BD FACSAria, proliferating CD4 T cells were sorted without fixation as live CD56-CD19-CD16-CD3+CD4+ CFSE-low cells. Enrolled adults were healthy and seronegative for ZIKV, JEV, YFV, DENV and WNV by microneutralization screening. The samples were taken from a phase 1, double-blinded, randomized, placebo-controlled trial testing an alum-adjuvanted Zika purified-inactivated virus (ZPIV) vaccine. Peripheral blood mononuclear cells were isolated using a standard procedure and then kept frozen in liquid nitrogen until they were used. At the junction V is shortened by 6 bases and J by 2 bases; bases outside the gene matches: 5. Based on the germline V gene, the CDR1 and CDR2 sequences are MNHEY and SVGEGT. Measured from the cysteine to the phenylalanine, the CDR3 is 15 residues long. The DNA shown is the 45-base CDR3, in frame from base 1.

General findings and caveats noted by the study authors: Because there were not enough samples, the peptide pools could not be deconvoluted, which meant the specific peptides behind the cross-reactive responses went unidentified. CD8 T cell responses to ZIKV peptide pools were of very low magnitude and seen in only a few individuals. JEV-pre-vaccinated donors showed higher repertoire similarity across time-points and stimulations than YFV-pre-vaccinated donors, indicating more clonotypes common to ZIKV and JEV stimulation. Rather than the whole vaccinated cohort, the analysis covered just a subset of trial participants, namely those who received three doses and had adequate samples. In JEV-pre-vaccinated donors, the repertoire richness of CD4 T cells responding to conserved ZIKV epitopes dropped significantly after ZPIV. Samples clustered by participant with no similarity between individuals, suggesting no public TCRs were detected.

The V gene is TRBV6-2 or TRBV6-3 and the J gene is TRBJ2-3; TRBD2 agrees with 10 junctional bases. This clonotype was sampled from an adult man who received an inactivated Zika virus vaccine. Specimen: antigen-activated CD4+ T cells from blood, cultured, collected during a Zika inactivated vaccine study. This receptor carries the CDR3 CASSPGLAYTDTQYF. The nucleotide sequence is given as TGTGCCAGCAGCCCGGGACTAGCGTACACAGATACGCAGTATTTT.